The clone carrying this T cell receptor beta chain was seen a handful of times. Antigen specificity is unknown. Primers included in the PCR were 60 Vbeta and 13 Jbeta primers. Using immunoSEQ multiplex PCR, the repertoire was profiled, and TCRdb retains in-frame clones only, with some absent. The profile shows roughly 100,000 clones, roughly 15% of them singletons. The data derive from a study of cytomegalovirus exposure and HLA in healthy donors. General observations from the study: For most TCR beta V segments, an earlier analysis put the productive rate at about 90% or about 30% of the time. The study flagged about 150 TCR beta chains as cytomegalovirus-associated. Being indistinguishable, some V segments were excluded, TRBV6-2 and TRBV6-3 among them. Within the data, a cluster of highly shared sequence variants was likely a sequencing artifact.

The CDR3 runs 13 residues. Germline V gives CDR1 SQVTM, CDR2 ANQGSEA. Unmatched junction bases numbered 6, after V lost 6 bases and J lost 2 bases. This TCR came from a female donor in good health and CMV-seronegative. The V gene is TRBV29-1, the J gene TRBJ2-7, with 8 bases that match TRBD1. Sample: PBMCs. The CDR3 nucleotides are TGCAGCGTCCTGGACAGGGTCACCTACGAGCAGTACTTC. Translation: CSVLDRVTYEQYF.